Each of the 22 T cell receptor beta chains below was sequenced from the same sample in a study of early T cells in non-severe SARS-CoV-2 infection. TCRdb re-called the 5' RACE reads through MiXCR, storing one row per CDR3 protein. The data hold 100,000 to 150,000 distinct CDR3 sequences, with 15% observed a single time. Specimen: whole blood. The receptors were gathered from an adult who was a healthcare worker with PCR-confirmed SARS-CoV-2 infection or an uninfected control (not recorded which).

This clonotype was picked up a small number of times. This sequence joins TRBV15 and TRBJ1-2, with 8 bases lining up with TRBD1. The CDR3 sequence is 14 residues long. CDR1 is LNHNV and CDR2 is YYDKDF in the germline V gene (reference sequence). The trim removed 2 bases at V and 4 bases at J, leaving 3 bases unmatched. CDR3 coding DNA: TGTGCCACCAGCAGAAAAGGGACAGGCTATGGCTACACCTTC. Amino acids: CATSRKGTGYGYTF.

The CDR3 region has the DNA TGTGCCAGCAGTCCAGCGGGGGCCGATCAGCCCCAGCATTTT. Translating it yields CASSPAGADQPQHF. The chain is built from TRBV9 and TRBJ1-5; TRBD1 is a possible D gene (6 bases). CDR1 SGDLS and CDR2 YYNGEE come from the germline V gene. The V end lost 5 bases, the J end lost 5 bases, and 14 bases lay between the germline ends. This CDR3 comprises 14 residues.

The chain couples TRBV30 to TRBJ2-1; 10 bases agree with TRBD2. The CDR3 is made up of 15 amino acids. V gave up 4 bases and J gave up 3 bases; unmatched junction bases: 6. The germline gives CDR1 GTSNPN, CDR2 SVGIG (reference sequence). In nucleotides, the CDR3 is TGTGCCTGGATTAATAGCGGGGGGAACTACAATGAGCAGTTCTTC. Its translation: CAWINSGGNYNEQFF.

The genes are TRBV11-2 and TRBJ2-1; D uncertain. V lost 2 bases and J 9 bases, leaving 11 bases between the germline ends. Germline V lookup: CDR1 SGHAT, CDR2 FQNNGV. The CDR3 spans 13 residues. CDR3 amino acids: CASSLPSLREQFF. CDR3 DNA: TGTGCCAGCAGCTTACCAAGTTTACGTGAGCAGTTCTTC.

The rearrangement joins TRBV10-2 to TRBJ2-7; TRBD1 matches 9 bases. The CDR3 runs to 14 residues. Germline lookup yields CDR1 WSHSY and CDR2 SAAADI. Losses at the gene ends were 7 bases for V and 2 bases for J; bases not matched to a gene: 6. The CDR3 sequence: CASKQDRGPYEQYF. CDR3 bases: TGCGCCAGCAAGCAGGACAGGGGACCCTACGAGCAGTACTTC.

J is TRBJ2-7 and V is TRBV3-1; maybe TRBD2 (6 bases). Trimming left V 2 bases short and J 5 bases short, with 13 bases between. In germline, CDR1 is LGHDT, CDR2 YNNKEL (reference sequence). The CDR3 length is 14 residues. The CDR3 loop reads CASSQLASYDEQYF. The DNA of the CDR3 is TGTGCCAGCAGCCAACTAGCGAGTTACGACGAGCAGTACTTC.

The chain carries TRBV3-1 and TRBJ1-2; 8 positions match TRBD1. V shed 1 base and J 5 bases; nucleotides not matched to a gene: 9. This CDR3 is built from 16 residues. CDR1 is LGHDT, CDR2 YNNKEL, per germline (reference sequence). The CDR3 spells CASSQVEDREIYGYTF. The CDR3 region has the DNA TGTGCCAGCAGCCAAGTAGAGGACAGGGAGATTTATGGCTACACCTTC.

J is TRBJ2-6 and V is TRBV12-3 or TRBV12-4; 7 bases are shared with TRBD1. Trimming removed 5 bases from V and 2 bases from J; junction bases left unmatched: 9. The CDR3 covers 17 residues. CDR3 DNA sequence: TGTGCCAGCAGTCCTGGCGTCACAGGGGCTGGGGCCAACGTCCTGACTTTC. It yields the protein CASSPGVTGAGANVLTF.

V is TRBV18 and J is TRBJ1-1, with no clear D. Trimming cost V 1 base and J 4 bases, with 13 bases left between them. This CDR3 has 15 residues. The germline CDR1 and CDR2 sequences are KGHSH and LQKENI. The CDR3 coding sequence is TGTGCCAGCTCACCACATAAGGAACCCGTCACTGAAGCTTTCTTT. Protein sequence: CASSPHKEPVTEAFF.

The chain combines TRBV7-8 with TRBJ2-7; D call uncertain. V was cut by 4 bases and J by 3 bases, with 4 bases left in between. The CDR3 extends over 11 amino acids. Germline loops: CDR1 SGHVS, CDR2 FQNEAQ. The CDR3 protein is CASSWGYEQYF. Here the CDR3 DNA reads TGTGCCAGCAGCTGGGGCTACGAGCAGTACTTC.

Worth noting for this clonotype: The junction departs from the called germline gene at one end, perhaps through a read error. The rearrangement joins TRBV7-9 to TRBJ1-1, with a possible D match to TRBD1 (6 bases). CDR1 is SEHNR, CDR2 FQNEAQ, per germline (reference sequence). The length of the CDR3 is 12 residues. The CDR3 coding sequence is TGTGCCAGCAGCTTAGAGCACCCGGGACACGTCTTT. It is translated as CASSLEHPGHVF.

Many counts were recorded for this clonotype. The rearrangement links TRBV19 to TRBJ2-7, with D tentatively TRBD1 or TRBD2 (5 bases each). The CDR3 spans 13 residues. V lost 8 bases and J lost 4, with 15 bases in between. Germline CDR1 LNHDA, CDR2 SQIVND (reference sequence). The CDR3 spells CASRTGTGYEQYF. The CDR3 DNA reads TGTGCCAGTCGGACCGGGACCGGGTACGAGCAGTACTTC.

The count of this clonotype is one. The chain couples TRBV28 to TRBJ2-2; perhaps D is TRBD1 or TRBD2 (5 bases each). Germline CDR1 is MDHEN and CDR2 is SYDVKM. The CDR3 is 15 residues long. Deletions cut 2 bases from V and 5 bases from J, with 12 bases between. CDR3 sequence reads: CASSLRKGRTGELFF. The DNA of the CDR3 is TGTGCCAGCAGTTTACGCAAGGGACGGACCGGGGAGCTGTTTTTT.

This clonotype was seen more than once but under ten times. The rearrangement uses TRBV19 and TRBJ2-2; D perhaps matches TRBD2 (6 bases). The CDR3 consists of 14 residues. Germline values: CDR1 LNHDA, CDR2 SQIVND (reference sequence). V lost 6 bases, J lost 5 bases, and 13 bases lay in between. CDR3 region: CASRPRRETGELFF. CDR3 coding DNA: TGTGCCAGTAGACCCAGGCGGGAAACCGGGGAGCTGTTTTTT. Based on the CDR3 plus reference TRBV19 and TRBJ2-2, the full variable domain is DGGITQSPKYLFRKEGQNVTLSCEQNLNHDAMYWYRQDPGQGLRLIYYSQIVNDFQKGDIAEGYSVSREKKESFPLTVTSAQKNPTAFYLCASRPRRETGELFFGEGSRLTVL.

This clonotype was found a few times. The J gene is TRBJ2-5, the V gene TRBV20-1, with D possibly being TRBD2 (6 bases). CDR3 length: 16 residues. Germline V lookup: CDR1 DFQATT, CDR2 SNEGSKA (reference sequence). The germline V and J ends were trimmed by 0 bases and 4 bases, with 18 bases remaining between them. The CDR3 region has the DNA TGCAGTGCTAGAGAGGGCCGGGGGAGATCTTTAGAGACCCAGTACTTC. It translates to CSAREGRGRSLETQYF.

This clonotype was detected ten times or more. V is TRBV7-9 and J is TRBJ2-7; D is ambiguous. CDR3 length: 11 residues. Germline lookup yields CDR1 SEHNR and CDR2 FQNEAQ (reference sequence). V shed 3 bases and J shed 5 bases, with 5 bases lying between them. The CDR3 sequence is CASSFEDEQYF. Written as DNA, the CDR3 is TGTGCCAGCAGCTTCGAAGACGAGCAGTACTTC. Complete variable domain (other parts from reference TRBV7-9 and TRBJ2-7): DTGVSQNPRHKITKRGQNVTFRCDPISEHNRLYWYRQTLGQGPEFLTYFQNEAQLEKSRLLSDRFSAERPKGSFSTLEIQRTEQGDSAMYLCASSFEDEQYFGPGTRLTVT.

This clonotype was seen only a few times. The J gene is TRBJ2-3, the V gene TRBV15, with 9 positions matching TRBD2. Germline V gene data show CDR1 as LNHNV and CDR2 as YYDKDF (reference sequence). The V and J ends lost 0 bases and 6 bases, in that order; junction bases with no gene match: 7. The CDR3 is made up of 16 amino acids. CDR3 nucleotides: TGTGCCACCAGCAGAGATCTGGCGGGGGGGCTGGATACGCAGTATTTT. Protein sequence: CATSRDLAGGLDTQYF.

In its sample, this clonotype was seen a few times. This chain joins TRBV5-4 and TRBJ1-1; D gene ambiguous. The V end was cut by 4 bases, the J end by 3 bases, with 7 bases between. CDR1 is SGHNT, CDR2 YYREEE, per germline (reference sequence). There are 12 residues in the CDR3. CDR3 DNA sequence: TGTGCCAGCAGCCGTACGGACACTGAAGCTTTCTTT. As protein: CASSRTDTEAFF.

The chain links TRBV3-1 to TRBJ2-7; D is ambiguous. V was trimmed by 1 base and J by 6 bases, leaving 10 bases between them. There are 13 residues in the CDR3. The germline V gene has CDR1 LGHDT and CDR2 YNNKEL (reference sequence). The CDR3 DNA reads TGTGCCAGCAGCCAAGGGGTTCCAAGCGAGCAGTACTTC. Protein product: CASSQGVPSEQYF.

This clonotype was observed a handful of times. CDR3 sequence (DNA): TGTGCCAGCAGCCCACCCCCCGGGAGCTCCTACGAGCAGTACTTC. Translation gives CASSPPPGSSYEQYF. The chain uses TRBV11-2 and TRBJ2-7; maybe TRBD2 (6 bases). Trimming stripped 5 bases from V and 0 bases from J, with 14 bases between. Germline V CDR1 and CDR2: SGHAT, FQNNGV. CDR3 size: 15 residues.

This clonotype was picked up a small number of times. One junction end does not reproduce the germline sequence, and a read error may be involved. The CDR3 loop reads CASSDPDIILFF. In DNA, the CDR3 is TGTGCCAGCAGTGACCCGGACATTATCCTGTTCTTC. This chain connects TRBV2 to TRBJ2-4; a weak D match, TRBD1 (5 bases). This CDR3 region has 12 residues. Germline V gene lookup returns CDR1 SNHLY and CDR2 FYNNEI.

The table lists this clonotype with a few counts. The chain uses TRBV5-6 and TRBJ2-1, with D uncertain. V was trimmed by 2 bases and J by 8 bases, leaving 14 bases between them. Germline V gene lookup returns CDR1 SGHDT and CDR2 YYEEEE. CDR3 size: 14 residues. In DNA, the CDR3 is TGTGCCAGCAGCTTTCTCCCCTCGGGCGATGAGCAGTTCTTC. Residues: CASSFLPSGDEQFF.